A selection of T cell receptor beta chains follows, all from one sample in a study of human thymus T cells. Clones were read by immunoSEQ multiplex PCR, and TCRdb kept only the in-frame ones, dropping some. The sample consists of roughly 130,000 clones, around 94% of them appearing once. The sequenced sample was thymus tissue. The receptors stem from a boy less than two years old with a congenital heart defect but otherwise immunologically healthy. CDR3s include the opening cysteine and the closing phenylalanine or tryptophan. A D gene is named only where the DNA matches it firmly. Only some rows state a clone size, as once, few, many or a class for expanded clones.

-,-,TRBJ2-7,TRBV6-5,CASSTLSVHEQYF,TGTGCCAGCAGTACCCTATCGGTCCACGAGCAGTACTTC
-,-,TRBJ2-3,TRBV21-1,CASSGRQEAKGDTQYF,TGTGCCAGCAGCGGTAGACAGGAAGCTAAAGGAGATACGCAGTATTTT
-,-,TRBJ1-5,TRBV28,CASSTGHPKQPQHF,TGTGCCAGTTCCACGGGACACCCGAAGCAGCCCCAGCATTTT
-,TRBD1,TRBJ1-2,TRBV19,CASSPEQGAKDGYTF,TGTGCCAGTAGTCCAGAACAGGGGGCGAAGGATGGCTACACCTTC
-,-,TRBJ2-3,TRBV4-3,CASSQEGQGTDTQYF,TGCGCCAGCAGCCAAGAAGGGCAGGGAACAGATACGCAGTATTTT
-,TRBD2,TRBJ2-3,TRBV7-2,CASSPAWRGAISTQYF,TGTGCCAGCAGCCCGGCGTGGCGGGGGGCCATCTCTACGCAGTATTTT
once,TRBD1,TRBJ2-2,TRBV6-6,CASSRQGSGELFF,TGTGCCAGCAGTCGACAGGGAAGCGGGGAGCTGTTTTTT
-,TRBD2,TRBJ2-1,TRBV4-3,CASSQGPFSGGAGNEQFF,TGCGCCAGCAGCCAAGGGCCTTTTAGCGGGGGGGCCGGGAATGAGCAGTTCTTC
-,-,TRBJ2-5,TRBV6-5,CASSWGLKETQYF,TGTGCCAGCAGTTGGGGACTGAAAGAGACCCAGTACTTC
-,-,TRBJ2-1,TRBV14,CASSHMGNEQFF,TGTGCCAGCAGCCATATGGGCAATGAGCAGTTCTTC
-,TRBD2,TRBJ2-5,TRBV6-5,CASSQSASGGKTQYF,TGTGCCAGCAGCCAATCTGCTAGCGGGGGAAAGACCCAGTACTTC
-,-,TRBJ1-1,TRBV7-2,CASSHSGQPGITEAFF,TGTGCCAGCAGCCATTCCGGGCAGCCGGGGATCACTGAAGCTTTCTTT
-,-,TRBJ2-5,TRBV5-6,CASSFGGTAPYPGETQYF,TGTGCCAGCAGCTTTGGGGGGACAGCCCCCTACCCCGGAGAGACCCAGTACTTC
-,-,TRBJ2-1,TRBV6-5,CASSRPTRDEQFF,TGTGCCAGCAGTCGCCCCACGCGCGATGAGCAGTTCTTC
-,TRBD2,TRBJ2-4,TRBV7-2,CASSCDRGLAGEKNIQYF,TGTGCCAGCAGCTGCGACCGGGGACTAGCGGGGGAAAAAAACATTCAGTACTTC
-,-,TRBJ1-4,TRBV4-1,CASSRRLEEANEKLFF,TGCGCCAGCAGCCGAAGGCTGGAGGAAGCTAATGAAAAACTGTTTTTT